This T cell receptor beta chain was sequenced during a study of read filtering for tumor transcriptome and immune sequencing (TCRdb year 2020). About the investigation overall: The cohort had roughly 17 male and more than 12 female patients with a mean age of roughly 66 years, ranging from about 45 to 90. Under revised international staging, roughly 8 patients fell into R-ISS I, 15 or so into R-ISS II and about 7 into R-ISS III. After DNase treatment, whole-transcriptome libraries were prepared using the TruSeq RNA Access Library Prep Kit. TCR-region mapped reads per sample ranged from about 4 to 10.27 million with IR-seq versus only about 85 to 1273 with RNA-seq. TCR repertoires obtained by targeted immune repertoire sequencing and by bulk whole-transcriptome sequencing performed on the same bone marrow samples were compared. One main goal was a read-filtering strategy for immune repertoire data, in particular deciding whether clonotypes backed by only one read should be removed.

The research as a whole found: Rather than purified T cells, the sorted CD138-negative fraction was a mixed bone marrow immune population. The correlation between IR-seq and RNA-seq shared clonotype proportions rose when single-read clonotypes were removed. In IR-seq, 80% to 85% of clonotypes but 3% to 4.5% of total reads were represented by single-read clonotypes, whereas in RNA-seq, 74.6% of clonotypes and roughly 44% of reads were represented by single-read clonotypes. Compared with RNA-seq, IR-seq captured clonotypes at much greater depth and more reliably, and a smaller IR-seq throughput was enough to identify most of the shared clonotypes.

The germline V gene provides CDR1 SGHTA and CDR2 FQGNSA. The CDR3 goes from the cysteine to the phenylalanine over 14 residues. The retained sequence is limited to the CDR3, 42 bases, with the frame set at the first base. V and J are truncated by 4 bases and 2 bases respectively, leaving an intervening sequence of 11 bases. Bone marrow was sampled from every patient at the time of active disease. Bone marrow mononuclear cells were isolated by Ficoll-Hypaque density gradient centrifugation. To remove myeloma plasma cells, the cells were labeled with CD138 magnetic microbeads on a MACS separator, and CD138-negative cells were then collected by negative selection. Flow cytometry with CD138 antibodies on an Attune NxT was used to check how pure the isolated cells were. TRIzol reagent was used to extract total RNA, which was then quantified with a NanoDrop spectrophotometer. Paired RNA-seq and IR-seq were performed on the CD138-negative bone marrow sample of each patient.

This clonotype has ten or more counts. Its cognate antigen has yet to be identified. Base qualities are not at hand, and no much larger clone is one base apart. TCR libraries were constructed from approximately 390 ng RNA using the Immunoverse kit, and molecular barcoded adaptors covering alpha/delta and beta/gamma chains were employed. The same RNA used for transcriptome sequencing was used for TCR library preparation. Sequencing of the TCR libraries was done on an Illumina HiSeq 4000 with 2 x 150 cycles. From the authors' description of their analysis: With MiXCR, TCR reads were aligned to human V, D, J and C references and assembled into CDR3 clonotypes, with quality filtering and error correction included. Clonotype counts and gene usage diversity were analyzed with the tcR package in R. Raw mapping reads were checked after the RNA-seq reads had been mapped by STAR aligner version 2.5.3a onto the human GRCh37 genome. IR-seq fastq files were randomly downsampled with Seqtk 1.3 to test the effect of sequencing depth on detected clonotypes. TCRdb reprocessing: public reads trimmed at Q25 with fastp, clones called with MiXCR, in-frame beta chains kept. CDR3 protein sequences are deduplicated, and each keeps its most common genes and DNA. It is TCRdb's table, rather than the study itself, that gives the V and J calls and clone size. This sample lists over 40,000 distinct CDR3 sequences; 12% were detected once. The ten largest make up 14% to 15% of the sample.

The sequence joins TRBV7-2 to TRBJ1-2, with the D segment identity uncertain. The receptor was derived from a donor aged 40 or over with multiple myeloma. Sequenced input: a population of CD138-negative cells sorted from bone marrow. Explained via the paper, the cell subset or site label denotes: bone marrow mononuclear cells depleted of CD138+ plasma/myeloma cells by negative magnetic selection. The sequence in DNA is TGTGCCAGCAGCTACCGGGAGACCAACTATGGCTACACCTTC. It translates as CASSYRETNYGYTF.